This T cell receptor beta chain was identified in a study of blood T cell repertoires in COVID-19. Study summary: There were acute and convalescent COVID-19 samples, and they came from the United States, Italy and Spain. The cDNA or gDNA used as material had been derived from T cells, B-cell-depleted T cells, or PBMCs.

Germline values: CDR1 SGHDT, CDR2 YYEEEE. V was clipped by 0 bases and J by 6 bases, with 7 bases between them. The CDR3 sequence is 13 residues long. Study processing details: The authors estimated nucleated cell counts from reference gene primer amplification. TCRdb keeps only in-frame clones here, not all; method: immunoSEQ multiplex PCR. V and J calls and clone size are given by that table; D and trimming were obtained from the DNA. The sample includes 250,000 or so clones, approximately 84% of them seen just once. The specimen sequenced was peripheral blood. The V and J genes are TRBV5-6 and TRBJ1-5; no definite D call. The receptor was isolated from a man aged 50 or older with acute or convalescent COVID-19. This CDR3 reads CASSLGTGQPQHF. CDR3 bases: TGTGCCAGCAGCTTGGGGACTGGTCAGCCCCAGCATTTT.